The 14 T cell receptor beta chains below all came from one sample that was sequenced in a study of T cell responses to AZD1222 COVID-19 vaccine. Sequenced by immunoSEQ multiplex PCR; TCRdb stores in-frame clones only, minus some. Of 150,000 to 200,000 clones listed, 88% are singletons. The material sequenced was peripheral blood, taken 28 days after the second AZD1222 dose. Receptors were obtained from an adult who received the AZD1222 COVID-19 vaccine.

V is TRBV5-1 and J is TRBJ2-2; 8 bases are shared with TRBD2. Germline V lookup: CDR1 SGHRS, CDR2 YFSETQ. The CDR3 covers 15 residues. With 6 bases clipped from V and 1 base from J, the junction kept 5 bases outside the gene matches. CDR3 DNA: TGCGCCAGCACGCCACTAGCGGAGAACACCGGGGAGCTGTTTTTT. It encodes CASTPLAENTGELFF.

The chain employs TRBV5-1 and TRBJ2-7; 13 bases align to TRBD2. Germline assignment: CDR1 SGHRS and CDR2 YFSETQ. J gave up 3 bases and V 5 bases, and 2 bases lay outside the gene matches. The CDR3 consists of 14 residues. The CDR3 DNA reads as TGCGCCAGCAGGCGGACTAGCGGGGGCTACGAGCAGTACTTC. It translates to CASRRTSGGYEQYF.

This chain joins TRBV18 and TRBJ1-1; possibly TRBD1 for D (6 bases). The V gene's germline CDR1 is KGHSH and CDR2 LQKENI. The CDR3 has 15 residues. The V end was cut by 1 base, the J end by 4 bases, with 13 bases between. The CDR3 spells CASSPLHQGSTEAFF. In nucleotides, the CDR3 is TGTGCCAGCTCACCACTCCACCAGGGGAGCACTGAAGCTTTCTTT.

The chain carries TRBV19 and TRBJ2-5; possible D gene TRBD2, 5 bases. This CDR3 contains 16 residues. The germline gives CDR1 LNHDA, CDR2 SQIVND (reference sequence). V was clipped by 5 bases and J by 2 bases, with 18 bases between them. The CDR3 region is CASSLRRAATQETQYF. The CDR3 bases are TGTGCCAGTAGTCTTCGCAGAGCGGCAACTCAAGAGACCCAGTACTTC.

The chain combines TRBV20-1 with TRBJ2-1; D is unresolved. The germline CDR1 and CDR2 sequences are DFQATT and SNEGSKA (reference sequence). The CDR3 consists of 11 residues. Trimming cost V 4 bases and J 9 bases, with 10 bases left between them. The CDR3 spells CSANPVTEQFF. The CDR3, as DNA: TGCAGTGCTAACCCAGTTACTGAGCAGTTCTTC.

This clone has only a few counts. The chain is built from TRBV15 and TRBJ2-5; no firm D call. V was trimmed by 0 bases and J by 4 bases, leaving 15 bases between them. The CDR3 runs 16 residues. Germline V CDR1 and CDR2: LNHNV, YYDKDF (reference sequence). The CDR3 reads CATSRDRSSLGETQYF. CDR3 nucleotide sequence: TGTGCCACCAGCAGAGATCGGTCTTCCCTCGGAGAGACCCAGTACTTC.

The chain has TRBV6-4 and TRBJ2-3; no firm D call. Trimming stripped 4 bases from V and 1 base from J, with 9 bases between. CDR3 length: 14 residues. Germline CDR1 reads MRHNA; CDR2 reads SNTAGT. The CDR3, as DNA: TGTGCCAGCAGTGCCACATGGGGCACAGATACGCAGTATTTT. Protein sequence: CASSATWGTDTQYF.

The genes are TRBV30 and TRBJ1-2; unclear D gene. Germline V CDR1 and CDR2: GTSNPN, SVGIG (reference sequence). The CDR3 sequence is 13 residues long. V lost 4 bases and J lost 8, with 17 bases in between. CDR3 sequence: CAWTTVWARGYTF. DNA for the CDR3: TGTGCCTGGACCACCGTTTGGGCCCGAGGCTACACCTTC.

The rearrangement joins TRBV18 to TRBJ2-6; 9 nucleotides match TRBD1. CDR1 and CDR2 from the germline V gene are KGHSH and LQKENI. V lost 3 bases to trimming and J lost 2 bases; unmatched junction nucleotides: 5. The CDR3 covers 17 residues. The CDR3 reads CASSPGQGRTGANVLTF. The CDR3 nucleotides are TGTGCCAGCTCACCGGGACAGGGTAGGACTGGGGCCAACGTCCTGACTTTC. The full variable domain, in which reference TRBV18 and TRBJ2-6 provide the parts outside the CDR3, is NAGVMQNPRHLVRRRGQEARLRCSPMKGHSHVYWYRQLPEEGLKFMVYLQKENIIDESGMPKERFSAEFPKEGPSILRIQQVVRGDSAAYFCASSPGQGRTGANVLTFGAGSRLTVL.

The rearrangement joins TRBV7-2 to TRBJ2-1, with a weak D call TRBD1 (6 bases). Trimming shortened V by 0 bases and J by 7 bases, and 16 bases separated the two germline ends. This CDR3 is built from 16 residues. The germline CDR1 and CDR2 sequences are SGHTA and FQGNSA. The CDR3 sequence is CASSLALGQGMNEQFF. In nucleotides, the CDR3 is TGTGCCAGCAGCTTAGCGCTGGGGCAGGGGATGAATGAGCAGTTCTTC. Filled out from reference TRBV7-2 and TRBJ2-1, the complete variable domain reads GAGVSQSPSNKVTEKGKDVELRCDPISGHTALYWYRQSLGQGLEFLIYFQGNSAPDKSGLPSDRFSAERTGGSVSTLTIQRTQQEDSAVYLCASSLALGQGMNEQFFGPGTRLTVL.

This chain joins TRBV7-9 and TRBJ1-5, with a possible D match to TRBD1 (6 bases). V was cut by 5 bases and J by 6 bases, with 20 bases left in between. CDR1 is SEHNR and CDR2 is FQNEAQ in the germline V gene (reference sequence). The CDR3 is made up of 16 amino acids. The CDR3 region is CASSRIAGEGGQPQHF. CDR3 DNA: TGTGCCAGCAGCCGGATCGCAGGGGAGGGGGGTCAGCCCCAGCATTTT.

The chain combines TRBV18 with TRBJ2-3; 7 bases fit TRBD1. Germline V gene lookup returns CDR1 KGHSH and CDR2 LQKENI. This CDR3 region has 16 residues. The J segment lost 0 bases and the V segment lost 6 bases, leaving 9 bases of the junction unmatched. The CDR3 nucleotides are TGTGCCAGCTCTTCTCCCTTGGGACAGAGCACAGATACGCAGTATTTT. This gives the protein CASSSPLGQSTDTQYF.

The chain employs TRBV24-1 and TRBJ2-1; 8 nucleotides agree with TRBD1. The germline V gene has CDR1 KGHDR and CDR2 SFDVKD. This CDR3 has 16 amino acids. J gave up 2 bases and V 1 base, and 3 bases lay outside the gene matches. The DNA of the CDR3 is TGTGCCACCAGTGATTTCCAGGGGGCTACCTACAATGAGCAGTTCTTC. This sequence encodes CATSDFQGATYNEQFF.

The chain joins TRBV19 to TRBJ1-5; weak D call: TRBD1 (5 bases). Germline CDR1 reads LNHDA; CDR2 reads SQIVND (reference sequence). The CDR3 runs 14 residues. Trimming stripped 3 bases from V and 3 bases from J, with 9 bases between. CDR3 bases: TGTGCCAGTAGTATTGTGGGGACCAATCAGCCCCAGCATTTT. The encoded protein is CASSIVGTNQPQHF. Using reference TRBV19 and TRBJ1-5 for the parts outside the CDR3, the full variable domain is DGGITQSPKYLFRKEGQNVTLSCEQNLNHDAMYWYRQDPGQGLRLIYYSQIVNDFQKGDIAEGYSVSREKKESFPLTVTSAQKNPTAFYLCASSIVGTNQPQHFGDGTRLSIL.